A single sample is the source of the 27 T cell receptor beta chains below, sequenced in a study of blood T cells in healthy people across ages. Combining a sample-barcoded 5' primer with a J-beta primer mix, a second PCR ran for about 7 to 11 cycles. Via MiXCR, TCRdb re-called the 5' RACE reads, giving one row per CDR3 protein. The profile covers 800,000 to 950,000 distinct CDR3 sequences, with about 28% appearing a single time and around 9.6% taken by the ten largest. These same records also appear under a second study, on T cells of mothers and their children.

Sequenced: blood. The source is a woman between 40 and 55 years old in good health.

In the case of this clonotype: A much larger clone differs by one base, so this may be a read error. The rearrangement joins TRBV28 to TRBJ2-1; the match to TRBD2 covers 8 bases. CDR3 length equals 15 residues. J was trimmed by 6 bases and V by 7 bases; bases with no gene match: 11. From germline, CDR1 is MDHEN and CDR2 SYDVKM. The CDR3 nucleotides are TGTGCCAGCATCCCTGAGGGCGGGGGGATCAATGAGCAGTTCTTC. Translation gives CASIPEGGGINEQFF.

This clonotype has at least ten counts. The chain combines TRBV28 with TRBJ1-2; possibly TRBD1 for D (6 bases). Germline V gives CDR1 MDHEN, CDR2 SYDVKM. Between the trimmed V and J ends, which lost 2 bases and 4 bases, there was a span of 11 bases. CDR3 length equals 14 residues. CDR3 region: CASSLTGTVYGYTF. In nucleotides, the CDR3 is TGTGCCAGCAGTTTAACAGGGACCGTCTATGGCTACACCTTC.

This chain joins TRBV5-1 and TRBJ1-1; 7 bases fit TRBD1. There are 21 residues in the CDR3. Unmatched junction bases numbered 23, after V lost 3 bases and J lost 0 bases. Germline V gene data show CDR1 as SGHRS and CDR2 as YFSETQ. In DNA, the CDR3 is TGCGCCAGCAGCTCTGGAGTGTACCCGACAGGGTGGCGGTGGATGAACACTGAAGCTTTCTTT. Translated: CASSSGVYPTGWRWMNTEAFF.

This clonotype was detected a few times. The CDR3 spells CSVEPTGGGSQYF. CDR3 in DNA: TGCAGCGTTGAGCCAACAGGGGGGGGATCGCAGTACTTC. The chain has TRBV29-1 and TRBJ2-5; a weak D match, TRBD1 (8 bases). Trimming cost V 3 bases and J 11 bases, with 19 bases left between them. The CDR3 has 13 residues. Germline CDR1 SQVTM, CDR2 ANQGSEA.

This clonotype was seen repeatedly, ten times or more. A single base separates this from a much larger clone, so it may be a read error. V and J are TRBV5-6 and TRBJ2-1; perhaps TRBD2 as D (6 bases). The V end lost 7 bases, the J end lost 9 bases, and 23 bases lay between the germline ends. Germline CDR1 reads SGHDT; CDR2 reads YYEEEE. The CDR3 totals 15 residues. Here the CDR3 DNA reads TGTGCCAGCGACCGTGCGGGGCAGGGTTGGTCTGAGCAGTTCTTC. The encoded protein is CASDRAGQGWSEQFF.

This clonotype turned up a few times. This chain uses TRBV10-3 with TRBJ2-1, with a possible D match to TRBD1 (6 bases). V lost 6 bases and J 6 bases, leaving 18 bases between the germline ends. CDR1 and CDR2 from the germline V gene are ENHRY and SYGVKD. This CDR3 region has 15 residues. The CDR3 is CAIRAVWVGANEQFF. The CDR3 bases are TGTGCCATCAGAGCGGTATGGGTGGGGGCCAATGAGCAGTTCTTC.

This clonotype was observed many times. The chain carries TRBV4-1 and TRBJ1-2, with a possible D match to TRBD1 (5 bases). This CDR3 is 17 amino acids long. Trimming stripped 0 bases from V and 0 bases from J, with 14 bases between. Germline values: CDR1 MGHRA, CDR2 YSYEKL. DNA for the CDR3: TGCGCCAGCAGCCAAGAAACCAGACAGACCGCTAACTATGGCTACACCTTC. Translating gives CASSQETRQTANYGYTF.

Points on this clonotype: At one end, the junction sequence differs from germline, possibly due to a read error. The chain links TRBV20-1 to TRBJ2-7, with TRBD1 identical over 7 bases. CDR1 and CDR2 (germline): DFQATT, SNEGSKA (reference sequence). CDR3 length: 12 amino acids. CDR3 protein: CRAFSPTGERYF. The CDR3 DNA is TGCAGGGCTTTCTCACCTACAGGGGAGCGGTACTTC.

The chain employs TRBV28 and TRBJ2-7; D call uncertain. V was trimmed by 7 bases and J by 0 bases, leaving 13 bases between them. The CDR3 loop spans 14 amino acids. Germline-derived CDR1 and CDR2 are MDHEN and SYDVKM. This CDR3 is CASISDINSYEQYF. Written as DNA, the CDR3 is TGTGCCAGCATCTCAGACATCAACTCCTACGAGCAGTACTTC. Variable domain in full (rest from reference TRBV28 and TRBJ2-7): DVKVTQSSRYLVKRTGEKVFLECVQDMDHENMFWYRQDPGLGLRLIYFSYDVKMKEKGDIPEGYSVSREKKERFSLILESASTNQTSMYLCASISDINSYEQYFGPGTRLTVT.

Details on this clonotype: This may be a read error, as it is one base from a much larger clone. The V gene is TRBV29-1, the J gene TRBJ2-1, with 7 bases aligning to TRBD1. TRBJ2-7 explains the end of the DNA better; the J call may be wrong. In germline, CDR1 is SQVTM, CDR2 ANQGSEA. This CDR3 has 15 amino acids. The CDR3 region has the DNA TGCGGCGTTGAAGATGGTCGCCAGGGGGTCTACGAGCAGTACTTC. This gives the protein CGVEDGRQGVYEQYF.

This clonotype has ten or more counts. Here the CDR3 reads CASSPLSELTEAFF. The CDR3 nucleotides are TGTGCCAGCAGCCCCCTTTCAGAGTTGACTGAAGCTTTCTTT. This sequence joins TRBV7-9 and TRBJ1-1, with D unresolved. CDR3 size: 14 residues. The germline V and J ends were trimmed by 5 bases and 5 bases, with 15 bases remaining between them. Per the germline V gene, CDR1 is SEHNR and CDR2 is FQNEAQ (reference sequence).

In this sample, this clonotype turned up a few times. The chain joins TRBV5-6 to TRBJ1-5; possibly TRBD1 for D (5 bases). With 0 bases removed from V and 3 bases from J, the gap between germline ends came to 13 bases. The length of the CDR3 is 16 residues. In germline, CDR1 is SGHDT, CDR2 YYEEEE. CDR3 coding DNA: TGTGCCAGCAGCTTGGGGGGGGGACGGTCCAATCAGCCCCAGCATTTT. It translates to CASSLGGGRSNQPQHF.

The rearrangement uses TRBV28 and TRBJ1-5, with unresolved D. With 3 bases removed from V and 6 bases from J, the gap between germline ends came to 15 bases. Germline CDR1 and CDR2: MDHEN and SYDVKM. The CDR3 covers 15 residues. CDR3: CASSFNLRLGQPQHF. CDR3 nucleotide sequence: TGTGCCAGCAGTTTTAACCTAAGGTTGGGTCAGCCCCAGCATTTT.

This clonotype turned up a few times. J is TRBJ2-5 and V is TRBV28; maybe TRBD1 (6 bases). Trimming removed 2 bases from V and 2 bases from J, with 12 bases in between. The CDR3 extends over 15 amino acids. CDR1 MDHEN and CDR2 SYDVKM come from the germline V gene. DNA for the CDR3: TGTGCCAGCAGTTTACGGCAGGGGCCTCAAGAGACCCAGTACTTC. Translating it yields CASSLRQGPQETQYF.

This clonotype was detected many times. This sequence joins TRBV9 and TRBJ2-7; the D is unclear. CDR1 and CDR2 from the germline V gene are SGDLS and YYNGEE. Trimming took 0 bases from V and 4 from J, leaving 8 bases between them. The CDR3 totals 13 residues. CDR3 DNA sequence: TGTGCCAGCAGCGTAGGTCCCAAATACGAGCAGTACTTC. Amino acids: CASSVGPKYEQYF.

Points on this clonotype: This may come from a read error, since a much larger clone is one base off. The chain links TRBV29-1 to TRBJ2-1; D is perhaps TRBD1 or TRBD2 (6 bases each). The J call is in doubt because the DNA end fits TRBJ2-7 better. The CDR3 loop spans 14 amino acids. Germline lookup yields CDR1 SQVTM and CDR2 ANQGSEA. The CDR3 loop reads CSCRGGSSYNEQYF. DNA for the CDR3: TGCAGCTGCCGAGGGGGGAGCTCCTACAATGAGCAGTACTTC.

This clonotype was observed a few times. Being one base from a much bigger clone, this may be a read error. This chain connects TRBV29-1 to TRBJ1-2; D is undetermined. Looked up from germline, CDR1 is SQVTM and CDR2 is ANQGSEA. The CDR3 contains 13 residues. Trimming took 4 bases from V and 0 from J, leaving 9 bases between them. The CDR3 DNA reads as TGCAGCGTTGGAGGGTTTACTAACTATGGCTACACCTTC. It encodes CSVGGFTNYGYTF.

V and J are TRBV18 and TRBJ2-5; unclear D gene. CDR1 is KGHSH and CDR2 is LQKENI in the germline V gene. Trimming removed 0 bases at V and 2 bases at J, with 13 bases between. The CDR3 runs to 16 residues. CDR3 sequence: CASSPPGLGLQETQYF. CDR3 nucleotide sequence: TGTGCCAGCTCACCACCCGGCCTGGGTTTACAAGAGACCCAGTACTTC.

The chain employs TRBV12-3 or TRBV12-4 and TRBJ2-6; possibly TRBD2 for D (5 bases). The CDR3 extends over 14 amino acids. Trimming left V 6 bases short and J 1 base short, with 7 bases between. The CDR3 DNA reads as TGTGCCAGCAGGAGGACTTCTGGGGCCAACGTCCTGACTTTC. Encoded protein: CASRRTSGANVLTF.

CDR3 protein: CASSQTGTSGGPTYNEQFF. The CDR3 bases are TGCGCCAGCAGCCAGACCGGGACTAGCGGGGGCCCCACCTACAATGAGCAGTTCTTC. The rearrangement uses TRBV5-1 and TRBJ2-1; 14 bases are a match to TRBD2. Germline V CDR1 and CDR2: SGHRS, YFSETQ. V trimming: 4 bases; J trimming: 2 bases; junction bases outside the gene matches: 11. The CDR3 is 19 residues long.

The chain carries TRBV6-5 and TRBJ2-1; D is unresolved. CDR3 length: 14 amino acids. Germline values: CDR1 MNHEY, CDR2 SVGAGI. The CDR3 DNA sequence: TGTGCTACCTTTAGCAGGTCCGAGAACAATGAGCAGTTCTTC. Protein product: CATFSRSENNEQFF.

Many counts were recorded for this clonotype. V and J are TRBV4-3 and TRBJ2-1; TRBD2 agrees at 7 bases. Germline lookup yields CDR1 LGHNA and CDR2 YSLEER. Losses at the gene ends were 3 bases for V and 0 bases for J; bases not matched to a gene: 2. This CDR3 spans 15 amino acids. CDR3 amino acids: CASSQGGVSYNEQFF. The CDR3 bases are TGCGCCAGCAGCCAGGGGGGGGTCTCCTACAATGAGCAGTTCTTC.

This clonotype was seen just once. The CDR3, as DNA: TGCGCCAGCAGCTTGAGTAGCCTGAATGAAAAACTGTTTTTT. Protein sequence: CASSLSSLNEKLFF. This chain links TRBV5-1 with TRBJ1-4, with D unclear. Looked up from germline, CDR1 is SGHRS and CDR2 is YFSETQ. Trimming took off 1 base at V and 5 bases at J, with 9 bases between the two ends. The CDR3 has 14 amino acids.

Notes on this clonotype: Relative to the germline gene, one junction end is altered; a read error may explain this. The chain recombines TRBV7-8 with TRBJ2-5; D remains ambiguous. The CDR3 is made up of 14 amino acids. Germline values: CDR1 SGHVS, CDR2 FQNEAQ. In nucleotides, the CDR3 is TGTGCCGGCAGCTTAGTGGCAGAACAAGAGACCCAGTACTTC. Its protein product is CAGSLVAEQETQYF.

This clonotype was seen ten or more times. This chain uses TRBV27 with TRBJ2-7; 8 bases align to TRBD1. Trimming took 6 bases from V and 1 from J; bases not matched to a gene: 5. Per germline, CDR1 MNHEY and CDR2 SMNVEV (reference sequence). The CDR3 sequence is 14 residues long. Written as DNA, the CDR3 is TGTGCCAGCAGAGGACAGGGCGAATCCTACGAGCAGTACTTC. Its protein product is CASRGQGESYEQYF.

This chain's CDR3 is CASGLGGGVMYEQYF. The CDR3 coding sequence is TGTGCCAGCGGGCTTGGGGGAGGGGTGATGTACGAGCAGTACTTC. This chain connects TRBV28 to TRBJ2-7, with TRBD2 matching over 7 bases. Trimming cost V 8 bases and J 4 bases; bases outside gene matches: 14. The CDR3 has 15 amino acids. Per germline, CDR1 MDHEN and CDR2 SYDVKM. The complete variable domain, with remaining parts taken from reference TRBV28 and TRBJ2-7, reads DVKVTQSSRYLVKRTGEKVFLECVQDMDHENMFWYRQDPGLGLRLIYFSYDVKMKEKGDIPEGYSVSREKKERFSLILESASTNQTSMYLCASGLGGGVMYEQYFGPGTRLTVT.

This clonotype showed up many times. The CDR3 reads CSASRTGGDREQYF. CDR3 in DNA: TGCAGTGCTTCCCGGACAGGGGGGGATAGGGAGCAGTACTTC. The V and J genes are TRBV20-1 and TRBJ2-7; 10 positions match TRBD1. J lost 7 bases, V lost 5 bases, and 11 bases had no gene match. CDR1 and CDR2 (germline): DFQATT, SNEGSKA (reference sequence). CDR3 length: 14 amino acids.